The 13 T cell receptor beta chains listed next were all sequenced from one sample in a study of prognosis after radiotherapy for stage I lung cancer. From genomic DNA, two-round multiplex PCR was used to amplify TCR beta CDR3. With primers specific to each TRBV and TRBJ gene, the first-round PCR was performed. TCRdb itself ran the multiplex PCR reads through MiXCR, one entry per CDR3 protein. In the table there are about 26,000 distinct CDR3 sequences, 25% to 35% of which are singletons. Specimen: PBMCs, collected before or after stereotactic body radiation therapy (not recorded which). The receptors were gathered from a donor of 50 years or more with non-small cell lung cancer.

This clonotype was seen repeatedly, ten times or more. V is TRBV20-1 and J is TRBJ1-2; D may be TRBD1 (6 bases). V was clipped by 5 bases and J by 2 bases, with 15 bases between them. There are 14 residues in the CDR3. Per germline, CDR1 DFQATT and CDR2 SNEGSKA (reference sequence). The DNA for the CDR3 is TGCAGTGCTCAAGGGGGGGTTGCAAACTATGGCTACACCTTC. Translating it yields CSAQGGVANYGYTF.

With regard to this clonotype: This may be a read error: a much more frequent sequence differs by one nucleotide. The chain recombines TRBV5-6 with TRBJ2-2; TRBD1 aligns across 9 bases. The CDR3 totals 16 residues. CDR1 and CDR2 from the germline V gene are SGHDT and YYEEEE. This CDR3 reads CASSLKGQGFTVELFF. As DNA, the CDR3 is TGTGCCAGCAGCTTGAAGGGACAGGGATTTACCGTGGAGCTGTTTTTT.

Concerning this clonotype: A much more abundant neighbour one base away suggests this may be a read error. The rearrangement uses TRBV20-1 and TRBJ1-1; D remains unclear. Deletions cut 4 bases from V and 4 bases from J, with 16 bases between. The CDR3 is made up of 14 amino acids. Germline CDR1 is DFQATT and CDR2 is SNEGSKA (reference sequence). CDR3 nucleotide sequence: TGCAGTGCTATGGGTGGGGTTCTGGGCACTGAAGCTTTCTTT. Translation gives CSAMGGVLGTEAFF.

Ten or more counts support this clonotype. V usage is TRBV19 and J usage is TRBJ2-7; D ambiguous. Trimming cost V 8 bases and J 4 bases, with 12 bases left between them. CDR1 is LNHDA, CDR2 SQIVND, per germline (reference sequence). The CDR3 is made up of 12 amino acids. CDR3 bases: TGTGCCAGTGGATCGGATCTTTACGAGCAGTACTTC. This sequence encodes CASGSDLYEQYF.

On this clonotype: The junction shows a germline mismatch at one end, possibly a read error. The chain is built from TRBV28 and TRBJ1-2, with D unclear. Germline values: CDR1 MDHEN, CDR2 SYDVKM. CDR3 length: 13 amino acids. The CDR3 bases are TGTTCCAGCAGTTGGTACGCCTCGTATGGCTACACCTTC. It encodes CSSSWYASYGYTF.

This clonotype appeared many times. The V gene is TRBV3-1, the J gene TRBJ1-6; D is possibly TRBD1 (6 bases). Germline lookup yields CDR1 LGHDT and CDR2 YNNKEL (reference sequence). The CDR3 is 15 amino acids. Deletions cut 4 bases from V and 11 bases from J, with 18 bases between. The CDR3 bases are TGTGCCAGCAGCCTACTGGGGGCAGGGATGCCACCCCTCCACTTT. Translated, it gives CASSLLGAGMPPLHF.

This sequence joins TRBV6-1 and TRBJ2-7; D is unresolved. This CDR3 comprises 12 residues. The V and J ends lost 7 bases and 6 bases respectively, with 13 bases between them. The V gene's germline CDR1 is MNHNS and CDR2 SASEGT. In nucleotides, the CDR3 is TGTGCCAGCACCCTCGGGCAACGCGAGCAGTACTTC. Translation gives CASTLGQREQYF.

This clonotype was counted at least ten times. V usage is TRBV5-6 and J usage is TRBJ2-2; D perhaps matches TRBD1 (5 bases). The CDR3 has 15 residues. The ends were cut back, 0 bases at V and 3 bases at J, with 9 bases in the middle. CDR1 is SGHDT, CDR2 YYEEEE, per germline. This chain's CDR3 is CASSLGVGDTGELFF. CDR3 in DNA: TGTGCCAGCAGCTTGGGAGTAGGGGACACCGGGGAGCTGTTTTTT.

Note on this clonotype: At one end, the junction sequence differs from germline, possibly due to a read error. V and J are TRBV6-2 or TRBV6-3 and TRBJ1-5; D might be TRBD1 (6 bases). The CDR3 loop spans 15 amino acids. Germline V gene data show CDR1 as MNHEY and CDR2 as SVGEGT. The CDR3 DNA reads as TGTGCCAGCAGCCGGGGTCAGGGGCGGAATCAGCCACAGAATTTT. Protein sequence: CASSRGQGRNQPQNF.

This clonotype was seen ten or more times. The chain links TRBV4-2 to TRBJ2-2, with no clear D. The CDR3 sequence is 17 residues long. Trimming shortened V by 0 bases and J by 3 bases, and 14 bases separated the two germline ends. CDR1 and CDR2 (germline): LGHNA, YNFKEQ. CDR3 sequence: CASSQDIVWSDTGELFF. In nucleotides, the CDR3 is TGTGCCAGCAGCCAAGATATCGTGTGGTCTGACACCGGGGAGCTGTTTTTT.

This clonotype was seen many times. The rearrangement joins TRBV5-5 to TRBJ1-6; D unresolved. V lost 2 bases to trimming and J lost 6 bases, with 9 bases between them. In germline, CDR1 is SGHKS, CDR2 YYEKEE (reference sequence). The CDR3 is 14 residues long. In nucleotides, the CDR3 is TGTGCCAGCAGCTTTATGGAGGTTAATTCACCCCTCCACTTT. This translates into CASSFMEVNSPLHF. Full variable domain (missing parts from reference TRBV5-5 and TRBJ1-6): DAGVTQSPTHLIKTRGQQVTLRCSPISGHKSVSWYQQVLGQGPQFIFQYYEKEERGRGNFPDRFSARQFPNYSSELNVNALLLGDSALYLCASSFMEVNSPLHFGNGTRLTVT.

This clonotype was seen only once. CDR3 residues: CASSISTGNYGYTF. For the CDR3, the DNA is TGTGCCAGCAGTATATCGACCGGTAACTATGGCTACACCTTC. This rearrangement joins TRBV28 to TRBJ1-2; D gene uncertain. V was clipped by 5 bases and J by 1 base, with 11 bases between them. This CDR3 is 14 amino acids long. Germline V CDR1 and CDR2: MDHEN, SYDVKM.

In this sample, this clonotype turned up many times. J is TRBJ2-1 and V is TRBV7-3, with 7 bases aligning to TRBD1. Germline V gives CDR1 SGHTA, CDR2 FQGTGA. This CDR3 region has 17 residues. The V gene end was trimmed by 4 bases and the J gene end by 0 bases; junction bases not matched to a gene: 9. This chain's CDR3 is CASSSLAGQDSYNEQFF. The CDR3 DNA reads TGTGCCAGCAGCTCCCTGGCTGGACAGGACTCCTACAATGAGCAGTTCTTC.